Ten or more counts support the clone carrying this T cell receptor beta chain. What it binds is unknown. This record comes from a study of T cells in Graves' hyperthyroidism and ophthalmopathy. For Graves' hyperthyroidism to be stable, ophthalmopathy could not progress within 18 months. Uncontrolled infection, other autoimmune disease, pregnancy or lactation disqualified patients from enrolment. CDR1 and CDR2 from the germline V gene are MDHEN and SYDVKM. This CDR3 comprises 16 residues. V gave up 7 bases and J gave up 3 bases; unmatched junction bases: 8. The TCR beta CDR3 regions underwent amplification using RNA transcripts as the source. HTBI primers were employed in a first-round RT-PCR of the TCR CDR3. TCRdb redid the calling of the multiplex PCR reads with MiXCR, one entry per CDR3 protein. The sample lists approximately 420,000 distinct CDR3 sequences; roughly 13% were seen once. Study results and caveats: In simple terms, a model built on 13 V-J features told ophthalmopathy apart from stable hyperthyroidism.

The V gene is TRBV28, the J gene TRBJ2-5; TRBD2 aligns across 13 bases. Specimen: blood. This sequence originates from a young woman with Graves' hyperthyroidism. The CDR3 coding sequence is TGTGCCAGCAAGACTAGCGGGGGGAACATAAAAGAGACCCAGTACTTC. Translation: CASKTSGGNIKETQYF.